The T cell receptor beta chain described here comes from a study of monozygotic twins with inflammatory bowel disease. The germline gives CDR1 SGHNT, CDR2 YYREEE (reference sequence). CDR3 size: 13 residues. A template switching step added UMIs, each with a 6-nucleotide sample barcode. For each CDR3 protein, TCRdb gives one entry from its re-call of the 5' RACE reads, without DNA. Its table lists over 100,000 distinct CDR3 sequences. On this clonotype: Its antigen is still unknown.

Study outcomes and limitations: T cell subtypes were not distinguishable in this analysis. Support was absent for any single strong signal or clonotype linked to IBD.

The sequence was obtained from a human donor with ulcerative colitis or Crohn's disease, or a healthy co-twin of an affected twin (not recorded which). V usage is TRBV5-4 and J usage is TRBJ2-7. Sequencing input: blood. The CDR3 loop reads CASSFYSNYEQYF.